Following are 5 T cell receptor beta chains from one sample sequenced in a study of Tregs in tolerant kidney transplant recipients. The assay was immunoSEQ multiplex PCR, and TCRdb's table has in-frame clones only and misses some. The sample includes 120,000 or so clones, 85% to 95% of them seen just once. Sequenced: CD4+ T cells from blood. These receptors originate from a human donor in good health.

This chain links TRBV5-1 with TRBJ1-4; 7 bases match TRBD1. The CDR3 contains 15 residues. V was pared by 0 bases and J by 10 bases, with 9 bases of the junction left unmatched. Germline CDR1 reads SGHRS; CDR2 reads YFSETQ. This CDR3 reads CASSLGTETGRKLFF. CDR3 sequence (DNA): TGCGCCAGCAGCTTGGGTACGGAGACAGGGCGAAAACTGTTTTTT.

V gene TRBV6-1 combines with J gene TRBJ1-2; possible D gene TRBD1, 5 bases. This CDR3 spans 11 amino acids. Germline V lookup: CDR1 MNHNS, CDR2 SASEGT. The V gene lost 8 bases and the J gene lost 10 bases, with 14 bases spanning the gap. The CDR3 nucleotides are TGTGCCAGCGAGAACTGGGGGGACTACACCTTC. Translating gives CASENWGDYTF.

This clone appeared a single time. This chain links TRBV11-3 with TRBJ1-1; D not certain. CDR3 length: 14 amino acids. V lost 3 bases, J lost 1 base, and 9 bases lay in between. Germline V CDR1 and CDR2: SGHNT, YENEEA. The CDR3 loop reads CASSFYNGNTEAFF. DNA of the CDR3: TGTGCCAGCAGCTTTTACAACGGGAACACTGAAGCTTTCTTT. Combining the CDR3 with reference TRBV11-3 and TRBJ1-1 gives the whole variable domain EAGVVQSPRYKIIEKKQPVAFWCNPISGHNTLYWYLQNLGQGPELLIRYENEEAVDDSQLPKDRFSAERLKGVDSTLKIQPAELGDSAVYLCASSFYNGNTEAFFGQGTRLTVV.

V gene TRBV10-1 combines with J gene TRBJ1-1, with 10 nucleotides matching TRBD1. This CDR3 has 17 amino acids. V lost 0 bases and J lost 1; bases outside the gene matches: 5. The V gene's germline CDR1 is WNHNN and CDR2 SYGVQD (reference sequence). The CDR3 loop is CASSESLGQGQNTEAFF. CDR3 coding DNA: TGCGCCAGCAGTGAGTCTTTGGGACAGGGGCAGAACACTGAAGCTTTCTTT.

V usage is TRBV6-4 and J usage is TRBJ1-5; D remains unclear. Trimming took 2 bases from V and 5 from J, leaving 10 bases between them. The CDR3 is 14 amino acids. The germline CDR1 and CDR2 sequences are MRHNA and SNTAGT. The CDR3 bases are TGTGCCAGCAGTGACGGGCGAAGGGATCAGCCCCAGCATTTT. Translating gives CASSDGRRDQPQHF.